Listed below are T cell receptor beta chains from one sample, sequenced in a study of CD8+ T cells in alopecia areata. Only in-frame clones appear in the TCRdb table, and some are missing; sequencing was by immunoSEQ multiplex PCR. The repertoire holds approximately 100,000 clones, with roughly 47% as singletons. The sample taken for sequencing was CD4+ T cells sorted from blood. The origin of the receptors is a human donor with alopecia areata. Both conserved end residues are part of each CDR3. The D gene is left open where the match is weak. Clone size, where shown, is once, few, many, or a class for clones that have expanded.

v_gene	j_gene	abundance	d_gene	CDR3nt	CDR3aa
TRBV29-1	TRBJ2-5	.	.	TGCAGCGTTGGTGGCTGGGCCCAAGAGACCCAGTACTTC	CSVGGWAQETQYF
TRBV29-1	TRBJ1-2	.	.	TGCAGCGTTGAAACAGGGAGTAGCGGCTACACCTTC	CSVETGSSGYTF
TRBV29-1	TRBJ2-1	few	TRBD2	TGCAGCGTTGGATCTCTAGCGGGGTTTTATAATGAGCAGTTCTTC	CSVGSLAGFYNEQFF
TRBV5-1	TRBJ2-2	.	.	TGCGCCAGCAGCCCCGAGAACACCGGGGAGCTGTTTTTT	CASSPENTGELFF
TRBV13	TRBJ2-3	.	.	TGTGCCAGCAGCTCCCGGACAGAAGTTGATACGCAGTATTTT	CASSSRTEVDTQYF
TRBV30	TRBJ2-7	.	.	TGTGCCGGATCCGGGACCTCCTACGAGCAGTACTTC	CAGSGTSYEQYF
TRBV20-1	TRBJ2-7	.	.	TGCAGTGCTAAGCAGGACTACGAGCAGTACTTC	CSAKQDYEQYF
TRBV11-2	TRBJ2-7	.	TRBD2	TGTGCCAGCAGCTTGGGACTAGCGGGAGCGCCCTCCTACGAGCAGTACTTC	CASSLGLAGAPSYEQYF
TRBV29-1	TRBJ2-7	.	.	TGCAGCGTTCGGCTAGCGCTGACCTACGAGCAGTACTTC	CSVRLALTYEQYF
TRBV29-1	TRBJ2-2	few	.	TGCAGCGCCGAGACAGGGACTCACACCGGGGAGCTGTTTTTT	CSAETGTHTGELFF
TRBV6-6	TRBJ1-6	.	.	TGTGCCAGCAGTTACTCCCTCACTTCACCCCTCCACTTT	CASSYSLTSPLHF
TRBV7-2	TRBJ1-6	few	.	TGTGCCAGCAGCTTAGGGGAGTCCGCATCACCCCTCCACTTT	CASSLGESASPLHF
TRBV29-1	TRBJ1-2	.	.	TGCAGCGTTGGCAACCCCGGGGCCTCTAACTATGGCTACACCTTC	CSVGNPGASNYGYTF
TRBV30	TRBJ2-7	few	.	TGTGCCTGGAGTATTACACGCTACGAGCAGTACTTC	CAWSITRYEQYF
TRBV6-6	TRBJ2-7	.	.	TGTGCCAGCAGTTACTATTGGGGGTCAATGGCCTACGAGCAGTACTTC	CASSYYWGSMAYEQYF
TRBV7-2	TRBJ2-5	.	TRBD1	TGTGCCAGCAGGACAGGGGACCGACCCCGGGAGACCCAGTACTTC	CASRTGDRPRETQYF
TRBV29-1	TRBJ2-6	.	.	TGCAGCGCTTCGGGTTCTGGGGCCAACGTCCTGACTTTC	CSASGSGANVLTF
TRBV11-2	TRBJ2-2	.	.	TGTGCCAGCAGCCAAGACAGCGTCGGGGAGCTGTTTTTT	CASSQDSVGELFF